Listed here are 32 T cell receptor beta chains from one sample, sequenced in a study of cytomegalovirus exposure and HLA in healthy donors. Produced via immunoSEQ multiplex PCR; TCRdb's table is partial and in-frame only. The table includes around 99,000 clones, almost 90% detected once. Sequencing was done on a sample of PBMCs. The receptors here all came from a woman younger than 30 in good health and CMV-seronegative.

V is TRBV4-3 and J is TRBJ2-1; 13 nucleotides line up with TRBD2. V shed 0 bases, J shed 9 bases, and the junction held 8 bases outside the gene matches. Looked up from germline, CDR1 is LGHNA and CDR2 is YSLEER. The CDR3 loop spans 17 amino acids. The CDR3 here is CASSQEHTSGRAREQFF. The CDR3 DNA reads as TGCGCCAGCAGCCAAGAACATACTAGCGGGAGGGCCCGTGAGCAGTTCTTC.

CDR3 nucleotide sequence: TGCGCCAGCAGCTTGGATTTGGCGGGCTCCTACAATGAGCAGTTCTTC. Translating it yields CASSLDLAGSYNEQFF. The chain is built from TRBV5-1 and TRBJ2-1, with D possibly TRBD2 on 5 matching bases. Germline V lookup: CDR1 SGHRS, CDR2 YFSETQ. This CDR3 is 16 amino acids long. Trimming took 0 bases from V and 0 from J, leaving 10 bases between them.

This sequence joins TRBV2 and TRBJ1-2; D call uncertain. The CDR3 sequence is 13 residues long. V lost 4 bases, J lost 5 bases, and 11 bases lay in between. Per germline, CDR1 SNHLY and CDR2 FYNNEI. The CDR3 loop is CASSVSEGYGYTF. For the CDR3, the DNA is TGTGCCAGCAGTGTGAGTGAGGGTTATGGCTACACCTTC.

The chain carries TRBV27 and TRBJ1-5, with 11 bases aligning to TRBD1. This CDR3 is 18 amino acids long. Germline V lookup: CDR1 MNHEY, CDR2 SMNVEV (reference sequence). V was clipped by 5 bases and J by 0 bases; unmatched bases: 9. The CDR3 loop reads CASSPRTGGPYSNQPQHF. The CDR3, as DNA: TGTGCCAGCAGTCCCAGGACAGGGGGCCCGTATAGCAATCAGCCCCAGCATTTT.

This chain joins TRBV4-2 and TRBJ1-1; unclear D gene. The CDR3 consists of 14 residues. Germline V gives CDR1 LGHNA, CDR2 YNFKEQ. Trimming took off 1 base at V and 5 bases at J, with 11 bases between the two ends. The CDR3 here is CASSQAEGRTEAFF. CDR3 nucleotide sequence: TGTGCCAGCAGCCAAGCCGAAGGGAGGACTGAAGCTTTCTTT.

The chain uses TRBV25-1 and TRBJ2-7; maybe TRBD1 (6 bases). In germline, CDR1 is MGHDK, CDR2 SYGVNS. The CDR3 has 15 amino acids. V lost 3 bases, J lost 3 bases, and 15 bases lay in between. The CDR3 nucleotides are TGTGCCAGCAGTGACCGCACCGACAGGTACTACGAGCAGTACTTC. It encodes CASSDRTDRYYEQYF.

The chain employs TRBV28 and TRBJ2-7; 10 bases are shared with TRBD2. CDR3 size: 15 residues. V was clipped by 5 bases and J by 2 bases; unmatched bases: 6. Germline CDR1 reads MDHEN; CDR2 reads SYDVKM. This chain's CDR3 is CASSPPSGGPYEQYF. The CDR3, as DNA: TGTGCCAGCAGTCCCCCTAGCGGGGGTCCCTACGAGCAGTACTTC.

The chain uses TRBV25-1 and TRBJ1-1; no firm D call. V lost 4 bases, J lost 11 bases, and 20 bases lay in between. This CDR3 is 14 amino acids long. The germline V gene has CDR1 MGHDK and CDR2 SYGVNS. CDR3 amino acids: CASSASPTHIGAFF. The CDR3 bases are TGTGCCAGCAGTGCGAGCCCCACGCACATCGGGGCTTTCTTT. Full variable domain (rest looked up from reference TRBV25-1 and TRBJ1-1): EADIYQTPRYLVIGTGKKITLECSQTMGHDKMYWYQQDPGMELHLIHYSYGVNSTEKGDLSSESTVSRIRTEHFPLTLESARPSHTSQYLCASSASPTHIGAFFGQGTRLTVV.

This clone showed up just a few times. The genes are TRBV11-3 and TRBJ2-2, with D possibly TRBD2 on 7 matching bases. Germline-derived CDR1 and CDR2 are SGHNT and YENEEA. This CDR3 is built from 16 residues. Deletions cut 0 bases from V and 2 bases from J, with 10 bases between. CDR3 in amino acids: CASSLERGLNTGELFF. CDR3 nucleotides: TGTGCCAGCAGCTTAGAGCGGGGGCTTAACACCGGGGAGCTGTTTTTT.

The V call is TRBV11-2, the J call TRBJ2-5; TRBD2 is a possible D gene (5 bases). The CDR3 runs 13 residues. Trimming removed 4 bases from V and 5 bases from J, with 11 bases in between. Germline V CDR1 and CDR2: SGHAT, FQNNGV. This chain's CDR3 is CASSYGVRETQYF. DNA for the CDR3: TGTGCCAGCAGCTACGGGGTTCGCGAGACCCAGTACTTC.

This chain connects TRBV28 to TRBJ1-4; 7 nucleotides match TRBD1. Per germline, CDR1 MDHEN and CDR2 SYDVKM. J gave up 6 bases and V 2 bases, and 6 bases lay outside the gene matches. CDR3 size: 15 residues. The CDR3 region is CASSLIGTDYEKLFF. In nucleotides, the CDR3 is TGTGCCAGCAGTTTAATCGGGACAGATTATGAAAAACTGTTTTTT.

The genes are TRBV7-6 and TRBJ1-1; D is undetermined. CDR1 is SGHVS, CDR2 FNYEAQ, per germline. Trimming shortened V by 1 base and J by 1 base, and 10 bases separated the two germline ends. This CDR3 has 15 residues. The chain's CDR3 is CASSLVHTQNTEAFF. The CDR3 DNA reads TGTGCCAGCAGCTTAGTGCACACCCAGAACACTGAAGCTTTCTTT.

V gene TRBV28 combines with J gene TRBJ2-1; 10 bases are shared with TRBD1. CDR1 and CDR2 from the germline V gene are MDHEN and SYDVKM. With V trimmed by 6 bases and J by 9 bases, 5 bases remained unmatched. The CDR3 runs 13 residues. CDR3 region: CASSPGTGVEQFF. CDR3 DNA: TGTGCCAGCAGCCCCGGGACAGGGGTTGAGCAGTTCTTC.

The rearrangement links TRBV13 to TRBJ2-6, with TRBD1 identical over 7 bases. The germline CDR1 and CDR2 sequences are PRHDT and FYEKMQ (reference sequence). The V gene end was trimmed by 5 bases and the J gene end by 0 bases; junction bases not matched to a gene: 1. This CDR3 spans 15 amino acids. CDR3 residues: CASSHRGSGANVLTF. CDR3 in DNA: TGTGCCAGCAGCCACAGGGGCTCTGGGGCCAACGTCCTGACTTTC.

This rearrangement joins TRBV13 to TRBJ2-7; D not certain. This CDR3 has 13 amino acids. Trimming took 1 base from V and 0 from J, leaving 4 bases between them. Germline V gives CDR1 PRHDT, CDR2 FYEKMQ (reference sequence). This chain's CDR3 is CASSLAFSYEQYF. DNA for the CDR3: TGTGCCAGCAGCTTAGCGTTCTCCTACGAGCAGTACTTC.

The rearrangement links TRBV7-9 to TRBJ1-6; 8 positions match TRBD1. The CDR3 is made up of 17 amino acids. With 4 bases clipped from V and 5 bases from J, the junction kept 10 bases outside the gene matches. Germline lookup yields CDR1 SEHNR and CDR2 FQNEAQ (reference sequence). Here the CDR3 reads CASSSSTGASNNSPLHF. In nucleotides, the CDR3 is TGTGCCAGCAGCTCTTCGACAGGGGCATCCAATAATTCACCCCTCCACTTT.

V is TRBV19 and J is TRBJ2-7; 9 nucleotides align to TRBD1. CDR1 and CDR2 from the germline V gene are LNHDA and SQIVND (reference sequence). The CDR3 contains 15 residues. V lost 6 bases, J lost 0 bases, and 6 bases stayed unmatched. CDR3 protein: CASSSGTGSSYEQYF. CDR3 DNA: TGTGCCAGTAGCTCCGGGACAGGGAGCTCCTACGAGCAGTACTTC.

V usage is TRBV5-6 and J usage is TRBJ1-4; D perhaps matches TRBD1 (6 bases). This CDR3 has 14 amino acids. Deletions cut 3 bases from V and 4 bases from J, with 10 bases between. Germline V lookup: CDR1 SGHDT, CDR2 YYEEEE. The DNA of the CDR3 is TGTGCCAGCAGCTGGGGGACATTTAATGAAAAACTGTTTTTT. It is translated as CASSWGTFNEKLFF.

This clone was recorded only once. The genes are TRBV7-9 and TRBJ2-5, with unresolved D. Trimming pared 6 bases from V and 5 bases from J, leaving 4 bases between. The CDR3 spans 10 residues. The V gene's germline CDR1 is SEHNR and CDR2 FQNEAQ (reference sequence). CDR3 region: CASSYETQYF. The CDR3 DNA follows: TGTGCCAGCAGTTATGAGACCCAGTACTTC. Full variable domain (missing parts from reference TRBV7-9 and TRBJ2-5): DTGVSQNPRHKITKRGQNVTFRCDPISEHNRLYWYRQTLGQGPEFLTYFQNEAQLEKSRLLSDRFSAERPKGSFSTLEIQRTEQGDSAMYLCASSYETQYFGPGTRLLVL.

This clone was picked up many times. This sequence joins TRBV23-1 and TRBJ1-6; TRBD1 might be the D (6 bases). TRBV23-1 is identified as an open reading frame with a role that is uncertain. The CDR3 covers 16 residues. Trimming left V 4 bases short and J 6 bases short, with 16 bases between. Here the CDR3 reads CASSPIRTEGNSPLHF. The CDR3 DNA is TGCGCCAGCAGTCCCATTCGGACAGAGGGTAATTCACCCCTCCACTTT.

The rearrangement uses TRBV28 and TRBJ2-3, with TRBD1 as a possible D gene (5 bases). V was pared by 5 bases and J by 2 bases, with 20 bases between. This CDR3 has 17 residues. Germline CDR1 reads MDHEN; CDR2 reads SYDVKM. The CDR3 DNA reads TGTGCCAGCAGTCCTCCAGGGTGGAGTGGGAACACAGATACGCAGTATTTT. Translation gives CASSPPGWSGNTDTQYF.

CDR3 sequence (DNA): TGTGCCAGCAGTCGACAGGGGTCCGTGAACTATGGCTACACCTTC. Amino acids: CASSRQGSVNYGYTF. The genes are TRBV6-5 and TRBJ1-2; 8 bases agree with TRBD1. The germline CDR1 and CDR2 sequences are MNHEY and SVGAGI. The V segment lost 5 bases and the J segment 2 bases; nucleotides outside the gene matches: 7. The CDR3 is 15 amino acids.

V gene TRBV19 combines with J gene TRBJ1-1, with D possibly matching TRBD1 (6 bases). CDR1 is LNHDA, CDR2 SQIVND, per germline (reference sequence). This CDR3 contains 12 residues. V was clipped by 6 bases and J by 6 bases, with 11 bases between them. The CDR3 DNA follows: TGTGCCAGTAGCCCTACAGGGTCTGAAGCTTTCTTT. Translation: CASSPTGSEAFF. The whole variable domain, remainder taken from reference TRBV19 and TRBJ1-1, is DGGITQSPKYLFRKEGQNVTLSCEQNLNHDAMYWYRQDPGQGLRLIYYSQIVNDFQKGDIAEGYSVSREKKESFPLTVTSAQKNPTAFYLCASSPTGSEAFFGQGTRLTVV.

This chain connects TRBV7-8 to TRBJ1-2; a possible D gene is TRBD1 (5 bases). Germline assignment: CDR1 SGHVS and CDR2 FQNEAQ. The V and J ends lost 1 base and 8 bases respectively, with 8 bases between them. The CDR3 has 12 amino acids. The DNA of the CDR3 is TGTGCCAGCAGCTTAGGGGGGAGGGGCTACACCTTC. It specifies CASSLGGRGYTF.

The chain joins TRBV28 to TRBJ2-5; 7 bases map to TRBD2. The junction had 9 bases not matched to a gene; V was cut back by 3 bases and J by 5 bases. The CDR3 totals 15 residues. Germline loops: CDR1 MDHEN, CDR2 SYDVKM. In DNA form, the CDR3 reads TGTGCCAGCAGTTTGCGGGGAGGGCCTGGGGAGACCCAGTACTTC. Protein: CASSLRGGPGETQYF.

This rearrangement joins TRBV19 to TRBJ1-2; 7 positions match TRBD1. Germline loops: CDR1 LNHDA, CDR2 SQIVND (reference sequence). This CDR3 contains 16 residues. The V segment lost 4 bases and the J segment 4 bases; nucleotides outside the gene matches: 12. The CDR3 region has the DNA TGTGCCAGTAGTACGAGAACAGGGGCCTCTTCCTATGGCTACACCTTC. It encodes CASSTRTGASSYGYTF.

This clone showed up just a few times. The CDR3: CASSPYTGGGYEQYF. CDR3 sequence (DNA): TGTGCCAGCAGCCCATACACAGGGGGCGGGTACGAGCAGTACTTC. This chain connects TRBV7-7 to TRBJ2-7, with TRBD1 identical over 9 bases. This CDR3 region has 15 residues. J was trimmed by 4 bases and V by 5 bases; bases with no gene match: 9. Germline lookup yields CDR1 SSHAT and CDR2 FNYEAQ (reference sequence).

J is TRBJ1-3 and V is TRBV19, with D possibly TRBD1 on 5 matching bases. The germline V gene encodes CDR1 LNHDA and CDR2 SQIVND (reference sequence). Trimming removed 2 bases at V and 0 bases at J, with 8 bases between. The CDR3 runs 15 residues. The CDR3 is CASSITGTSGNTIYF. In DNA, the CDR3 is TGTGCCAGTAGTATAACAGGTACCTCTGGAAACACCATATATTTT. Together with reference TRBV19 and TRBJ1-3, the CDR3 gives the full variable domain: DGGITQSPKYLFRKEGQNVTLSCEQNLNHDAMYWYRQDPGQGLRLIYYSQIVNDFQKGDIAEGYSVSREKKESFPLTVTSAQKNPTAFYLCASSITGTSGNTIYFGEGSWLTVV.

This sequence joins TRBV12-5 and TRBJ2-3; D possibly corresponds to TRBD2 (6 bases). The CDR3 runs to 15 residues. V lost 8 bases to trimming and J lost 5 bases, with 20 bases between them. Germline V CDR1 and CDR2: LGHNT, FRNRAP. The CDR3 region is CASRDSPRLGDTQYF. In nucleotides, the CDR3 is TGTGCTAGTAGGGACTCTCCCAGACTAGGAGATACGCAGTATTTT.

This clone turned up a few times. The DNA for the CDR3 is TGTGCCTGGAGTCGGGGGTCCTATGGCTACACCTTC. This codes for CAWSRGSYGYTF. The chain carries TRBV30 and TRBJ1-2; TRBD1 is a possible D gene (5 bases). The CDR3 covers 12 residues. Germline CDR1 and CDR2: GTSNPN and SVGIG (reference sequence). V lost 2 bases to trimming and J lost 4 bases, with 8 bases between them.

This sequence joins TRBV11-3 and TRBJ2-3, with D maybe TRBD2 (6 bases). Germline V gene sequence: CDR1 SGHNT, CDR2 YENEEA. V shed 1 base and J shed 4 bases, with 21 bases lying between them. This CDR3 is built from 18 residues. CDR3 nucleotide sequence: TGTGCCAGCAGCTTAGTAGGACCCGGAGGGCCGGGGGCAGATACGCAGTATTTT. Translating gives CASSLVGPGGPGADTQYF.

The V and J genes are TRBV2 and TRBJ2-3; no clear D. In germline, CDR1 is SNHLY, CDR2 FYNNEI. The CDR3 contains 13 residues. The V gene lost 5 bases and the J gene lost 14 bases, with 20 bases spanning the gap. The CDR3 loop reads CASSSIPGLTGYF. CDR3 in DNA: TGTGCCAGCAGTTCGATACCCGGTCTGACGGGGTATTTT.